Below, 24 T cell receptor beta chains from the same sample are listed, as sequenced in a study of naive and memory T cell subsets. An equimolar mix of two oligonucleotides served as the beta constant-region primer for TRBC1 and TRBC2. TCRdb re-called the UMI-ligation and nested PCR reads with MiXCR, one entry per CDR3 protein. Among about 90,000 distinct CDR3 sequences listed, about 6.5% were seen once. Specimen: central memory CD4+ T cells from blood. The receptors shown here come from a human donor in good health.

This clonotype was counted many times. CDR3 in amino acids: CASSPEGDTEAFF. The CDR3 bases are TGTGCCAGCTCACCAGAGGGAGACACTGAAGCTTTCTTT. The V and J genes are TRBV18 and TRBJ1-1; D is ambiguous. Germline V lookup: CDR1 KGHSH, CDR2 LQKENI. The CDR3 loop spans 13 amino acids. Trimming stripped 2 bases from V and 3 bases from J, with 7 bases between.

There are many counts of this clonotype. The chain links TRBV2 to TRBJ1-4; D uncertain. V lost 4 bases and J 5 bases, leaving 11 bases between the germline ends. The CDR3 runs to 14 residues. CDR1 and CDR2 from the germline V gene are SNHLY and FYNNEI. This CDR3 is CASSAGRLNEKLFF. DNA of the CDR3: TGTGCCAGCAGTGCGGGCCGCCTCAATGAAAAACTGTTTTTT.

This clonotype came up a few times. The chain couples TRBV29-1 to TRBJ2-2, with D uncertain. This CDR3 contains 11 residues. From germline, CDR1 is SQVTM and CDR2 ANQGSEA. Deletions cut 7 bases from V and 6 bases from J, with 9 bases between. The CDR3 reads CSAGASGELFF. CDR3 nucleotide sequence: TGCAGCGCGGGTGCTTCCGGGGAGCTGTTTTTT.

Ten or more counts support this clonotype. The CDR3, as DNA: TGTGCCAGCAGCTGGGGACAGCGGGAGACCCAGTACTTC. This gives the protein CASSWGQRETQYF. The chain uses TRBV5-4 and TRBJ2-5, with 7 nucleotides matching TRBD1. There are 13 residues in the CDR3. The V and J ends lost 3 bases and 5 bases, in that order; junction bases with no gene match: 4. Germline V gives CDR1 SGHNT, CDR2 YYREEE (reference sequence).

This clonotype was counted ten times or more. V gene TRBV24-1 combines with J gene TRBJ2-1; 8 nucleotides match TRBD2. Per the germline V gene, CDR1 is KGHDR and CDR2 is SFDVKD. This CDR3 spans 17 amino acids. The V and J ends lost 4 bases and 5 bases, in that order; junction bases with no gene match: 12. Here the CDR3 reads CATSDTPSSGKDNEQFF. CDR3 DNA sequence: TGTGCCACCAGTGACACCCCCAGTAGCGGGAAAGACAATGAGCAGTTCTTC.

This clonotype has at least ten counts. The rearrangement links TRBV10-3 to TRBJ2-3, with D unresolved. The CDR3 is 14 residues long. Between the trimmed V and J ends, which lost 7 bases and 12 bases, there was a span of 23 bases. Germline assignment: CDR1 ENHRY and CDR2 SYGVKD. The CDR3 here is CAIKGSGSQIRQYF. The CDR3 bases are TGTGCCATCAAAGGGTCGGGCAGTCAGATACGCCAGTATTTT.

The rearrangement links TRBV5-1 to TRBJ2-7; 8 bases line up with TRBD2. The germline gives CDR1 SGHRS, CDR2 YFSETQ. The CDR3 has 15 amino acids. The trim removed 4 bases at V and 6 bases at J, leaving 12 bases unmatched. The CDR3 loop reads CASSQGLAGLSEQYF. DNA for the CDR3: TGCGCCAGCAGCCAAGGACTAGCCGGTTTGAGCGAGCAGTACTTC.

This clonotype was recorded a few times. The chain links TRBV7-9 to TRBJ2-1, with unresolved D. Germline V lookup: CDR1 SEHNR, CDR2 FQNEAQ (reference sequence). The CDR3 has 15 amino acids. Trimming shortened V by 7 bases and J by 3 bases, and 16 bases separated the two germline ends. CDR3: CASKNPQSGYNEQFF. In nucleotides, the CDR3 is TGTGCCAGCAAAAACCCCCAATCCGGCTACAATGAGCAGTTCTTC.

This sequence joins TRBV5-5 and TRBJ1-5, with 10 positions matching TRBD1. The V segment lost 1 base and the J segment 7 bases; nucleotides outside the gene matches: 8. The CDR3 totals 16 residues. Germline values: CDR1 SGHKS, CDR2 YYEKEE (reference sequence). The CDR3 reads CASSLTTGQGGQPQHF. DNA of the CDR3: TGTGCCAGCAGCTTGACCACCGGACAGGGGGGGCAGCCCCAGCATTTT.

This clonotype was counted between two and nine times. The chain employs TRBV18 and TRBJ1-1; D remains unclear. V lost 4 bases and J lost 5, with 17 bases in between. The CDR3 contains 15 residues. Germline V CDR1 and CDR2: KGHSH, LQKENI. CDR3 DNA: TGTGCCAGCTCACACGGTCAACTCACGGGGACTGAAGCTTTCTTT. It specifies CASSHGQLTGTEAFF.

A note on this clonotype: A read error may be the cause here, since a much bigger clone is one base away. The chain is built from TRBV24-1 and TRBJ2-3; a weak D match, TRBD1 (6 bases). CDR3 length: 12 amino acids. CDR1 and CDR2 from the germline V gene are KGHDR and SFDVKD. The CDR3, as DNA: TGTGCCACCAGTACGGACAGCCTTACGCAGAATTTT. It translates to CATSTDSLTQNF.

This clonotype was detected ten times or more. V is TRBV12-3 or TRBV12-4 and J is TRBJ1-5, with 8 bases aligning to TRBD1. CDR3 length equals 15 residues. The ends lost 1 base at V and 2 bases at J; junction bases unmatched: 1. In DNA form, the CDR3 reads TGTGCCAGCAGTTTAGAGACAGGGGGCAATCAGCCCCAGCATTTT. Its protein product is CASSLETGGNQPQHF.

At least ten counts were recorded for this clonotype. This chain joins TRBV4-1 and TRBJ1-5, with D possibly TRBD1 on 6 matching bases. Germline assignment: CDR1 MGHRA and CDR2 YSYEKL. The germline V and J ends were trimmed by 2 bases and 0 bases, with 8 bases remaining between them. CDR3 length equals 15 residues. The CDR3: CASSQTQGSNQPQHF. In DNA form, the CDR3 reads TGCGCCAGCAGCCAAACACAGGGTAGCAATCAGCCCCAGCATTTT.

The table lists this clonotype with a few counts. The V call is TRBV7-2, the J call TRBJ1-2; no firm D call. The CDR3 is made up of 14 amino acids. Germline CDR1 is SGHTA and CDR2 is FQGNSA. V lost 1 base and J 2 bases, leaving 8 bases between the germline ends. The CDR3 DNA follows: TGTGCCAGCAGCTTAGACAGCGTGAACTATGGCTACACCTTC. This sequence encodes CASSLDSVNYGYTF.

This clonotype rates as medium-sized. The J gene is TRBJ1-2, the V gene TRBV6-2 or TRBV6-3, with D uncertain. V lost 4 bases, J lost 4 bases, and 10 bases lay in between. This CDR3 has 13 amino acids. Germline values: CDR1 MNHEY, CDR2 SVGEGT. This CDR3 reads CASSSRQTYGYTF. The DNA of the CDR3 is TGTGCCAGCAGTTCCCGCCAGACCTATGGCTACACCTTC.

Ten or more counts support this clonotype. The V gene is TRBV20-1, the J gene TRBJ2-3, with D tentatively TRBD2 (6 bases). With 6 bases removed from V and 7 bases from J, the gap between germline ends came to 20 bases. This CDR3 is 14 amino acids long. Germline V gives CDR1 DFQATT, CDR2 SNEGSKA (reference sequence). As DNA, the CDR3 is TGCAGTGCCCGGGGATCGGGAGTGGGAAATACGCAGTATTTT. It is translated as CSARGSGVGNTQYF.

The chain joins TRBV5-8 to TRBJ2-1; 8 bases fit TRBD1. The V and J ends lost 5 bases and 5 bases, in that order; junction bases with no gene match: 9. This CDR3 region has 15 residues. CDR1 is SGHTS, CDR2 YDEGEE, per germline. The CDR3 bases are TGTGCCAGCAGGTCGGGACAGGTGGTTCACAATGAGCAGTTCTTC. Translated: CASRSGQVVHNEQFF.

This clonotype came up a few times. CDR3 amino acids: CASSPERMGLTDTQYF. CDR3 in DNA: TGTGCCAGCAGCCCCGAGCGGATGGGCCTCACAGATACGCAGTATTTT. The chain combines TRBV7-2 with TRBJ2-3; the D gene is possibly TRBD2 (5 bases). Germline V gene lookup returns CDR1 SGHTA and CDR2 FQGNSA. The CDR3 loop spans 16 amino acids. Trimming left V 5 bases short and J 2 bases short, with 17 bases between.

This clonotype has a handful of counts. This chain's CDR3 is CASRGTSGRKTDTQYF. The CDR3 DNA follows: TGTGCCAGCAGAGGGACTAGCGGGAGGAAAACGGATACGCAGTATTTT. The chain recombines TRBV6-6 with TRBJ2-3; 15 bases are shared with TRBD2. Germline values: CDR1 MNHNY, CDR2 SVGAGI (reference sequence). J was trimmed by 6 bases and V by 6 bases; bases with no gene match: 7. The CDR3 is made up of 16 amino acids.

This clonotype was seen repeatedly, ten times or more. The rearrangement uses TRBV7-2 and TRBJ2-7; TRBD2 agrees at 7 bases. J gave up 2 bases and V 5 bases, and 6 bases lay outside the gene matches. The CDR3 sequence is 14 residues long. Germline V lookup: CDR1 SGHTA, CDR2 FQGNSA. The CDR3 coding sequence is TGTGCCAGCAGCCAGGGACTACCGACCTACGAGCAGTACTTC. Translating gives CASSQGLPTYEQYF.

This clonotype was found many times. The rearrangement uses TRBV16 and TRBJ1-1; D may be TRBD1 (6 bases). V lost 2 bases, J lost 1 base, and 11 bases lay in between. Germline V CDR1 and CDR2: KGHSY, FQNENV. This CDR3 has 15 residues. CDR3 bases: TGTGCCAGCAGCCAAACAGGGAAGGGGAACACTGAAGCTTTCTTT. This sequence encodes CASSQTGKGNTEAFF.

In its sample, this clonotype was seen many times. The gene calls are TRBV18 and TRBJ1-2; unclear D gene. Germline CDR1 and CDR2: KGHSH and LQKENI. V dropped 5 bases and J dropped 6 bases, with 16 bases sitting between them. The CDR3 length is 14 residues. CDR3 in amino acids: CASSTFVDNDGYTF. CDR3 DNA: TGTGCCAGCTCAACCTTCGTCGACAACGATGGCTACACCTTC.

Here the CDR3 reads CASSPTYRGDTEAFF. CDR3 nucleotides: TGTGCCAGCTCACCCACGTATAGGGGTGACACTGAAGCTTTCTTT. This sequence joins TRBV18 and TRBJ1-1; tentatively, D is TRBD1 (5 bases). The CDR3 extends over 15 amino acids. V gave up 3 bases and J gave up 3 bases, with 14 bases separating them. The germline V gene encodes CDR1 KGHSH and CDR2 LQKENI.

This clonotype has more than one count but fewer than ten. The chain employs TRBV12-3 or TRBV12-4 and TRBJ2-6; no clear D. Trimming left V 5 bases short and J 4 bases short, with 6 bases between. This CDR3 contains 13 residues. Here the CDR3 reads CASSTLGANVLTF. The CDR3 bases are TGTGCCAGCAGTACTTTAGGGGCCAACGTCCTGACTTTC.